This record concerns one T cell receptor beta chain sequence. Antigen: not known. This sample was taken from a study of T cells in Graves' hyperthyroidism and ophthalmopathy. The study's findings and limits: Blood shared most expanded thyroid clonotypes above 0.001. Model predictions of ophthalmopathy came a median approximately 6.5 months before onset.

From RNA transcripts, TCR beta CDR3 regions were amplified. First-round RT-PCR targeting the TCR CDR3 was performed with the HTBI primer set. TCRdb re-analysed the multiplex PCR reads in MiXCR, keeping a single row per CDR3 protein. The data show around 690,000 distinct CDR3 sequences, about 18% seen once. Patients aged 18 to 65 had newly diagnosed hyperthyroidism lasting under 2 months. This sample holds PBMCs from approximately 10 ml fresh peripheral blood. Germline CDR1 is SEHNR and CDR2 is FQNEAQ (reference sequence). V was cut by 4 bases and J by 7 bases, with 23 bases left in between. This CDR3 comprises 17 residues.

This chain links TRBV7-9 with TRBJ2-1; D possibly corresponds to TRBD2 (6 bases). The sample consisted of blood. This TCR was sampled from a man aged 50 or older with Graves' hyperthyroidism. The CDR3 DNA sequence: TGTGCCAGCAGCTCAGCTGCGGGACCGGGACTGCATAATGAGCAGTTCTTC. Amino acid sequence: CASSSAAGPGLHNEQFF.